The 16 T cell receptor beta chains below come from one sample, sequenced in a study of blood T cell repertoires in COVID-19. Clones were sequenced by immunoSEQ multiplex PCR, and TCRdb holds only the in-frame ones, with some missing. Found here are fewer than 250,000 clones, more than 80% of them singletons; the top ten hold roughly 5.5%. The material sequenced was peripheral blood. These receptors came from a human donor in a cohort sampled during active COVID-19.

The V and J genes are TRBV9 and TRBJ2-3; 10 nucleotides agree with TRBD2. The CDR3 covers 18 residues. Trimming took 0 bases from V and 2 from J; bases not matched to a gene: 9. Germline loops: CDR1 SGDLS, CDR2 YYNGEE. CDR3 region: CASSVADRAGGSTDTQYF. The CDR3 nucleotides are TGTGCCAGCAGCGTAGCCGATCGAGCGGGGGGGTCCACAGATACGCAGTATTTT.

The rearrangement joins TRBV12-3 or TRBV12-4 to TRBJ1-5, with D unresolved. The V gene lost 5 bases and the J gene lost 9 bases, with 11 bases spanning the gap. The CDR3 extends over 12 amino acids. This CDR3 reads CASSTGPGPQHF. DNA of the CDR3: TGTGCCAGCAGTACCGGCCCGGGGCCCCAGCATTTT.

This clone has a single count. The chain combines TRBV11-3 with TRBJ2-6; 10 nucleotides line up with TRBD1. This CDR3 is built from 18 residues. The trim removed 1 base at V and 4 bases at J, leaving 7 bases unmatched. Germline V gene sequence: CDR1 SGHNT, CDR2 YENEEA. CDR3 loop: CASSLVGTGVPGANVLTF. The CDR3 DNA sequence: TGTGCCAGCAGCTTAGTCGGGACAGGGGTTCCGGGGGCCAACGTCCTGACTTTC. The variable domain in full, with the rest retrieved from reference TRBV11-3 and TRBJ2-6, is EAGVVQSPRYKIIEKKQPVAFWCNPISGHNTLYWYLQNLGQGPELLIRYENEEAVDDSQLPKDRFSAERLKGVDSTLKIQPAELGDSAVYLCASSLVGTGVPGANVLTFGAGSRLTVL.

The CDR3 bases are TGTGCCACCAGTCTAGGGGGGACCCAGTACTTC. This codes for CATSLGGTQYF. The chain employs TRBV24-1 and TRBJ2-5; a weak D match, TRBD1 (6 bases). CDR3 length: 11 amino acids. V shed 6 bases and J shed 7 bases, with 8 bases lying between them. Germline CDR1 and CDR2: KGHDR and SFDVKD.

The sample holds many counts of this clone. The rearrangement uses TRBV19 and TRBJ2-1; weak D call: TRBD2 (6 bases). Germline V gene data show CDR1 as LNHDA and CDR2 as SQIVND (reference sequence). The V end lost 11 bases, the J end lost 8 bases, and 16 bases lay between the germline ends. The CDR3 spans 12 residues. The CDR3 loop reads CASSGLRDEQFF. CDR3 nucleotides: TGTGCCTCCAGCGGGCTGCGGGATGAGCAGTTCTTC.

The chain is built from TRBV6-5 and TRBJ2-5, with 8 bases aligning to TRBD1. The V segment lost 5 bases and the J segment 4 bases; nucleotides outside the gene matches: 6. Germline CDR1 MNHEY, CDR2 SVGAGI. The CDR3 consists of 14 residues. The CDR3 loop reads CASSTTGGRETQYF. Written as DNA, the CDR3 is TGTGCCAGCAGTACCACAGGGGGTCGAGAGACCCAGTACTTC.

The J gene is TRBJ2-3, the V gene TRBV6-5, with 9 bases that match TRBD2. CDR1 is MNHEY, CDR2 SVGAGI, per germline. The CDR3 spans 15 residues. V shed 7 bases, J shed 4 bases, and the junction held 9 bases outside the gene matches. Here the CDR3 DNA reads TGTGCCAGCATTCCATTAGCGGGAGACCCAGATACGCAGTATTTT. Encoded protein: CASIPLAGDPDTQYF.

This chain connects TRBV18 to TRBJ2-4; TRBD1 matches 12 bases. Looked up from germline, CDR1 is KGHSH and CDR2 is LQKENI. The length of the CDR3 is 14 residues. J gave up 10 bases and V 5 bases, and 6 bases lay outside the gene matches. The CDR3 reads CASSSGTGGLIQYF. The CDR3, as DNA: TGTGCCAGCTCATCCGGGACAGGGGGCTTGATTCAGTACTTC. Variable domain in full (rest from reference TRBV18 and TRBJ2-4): NAGVMQNPRHLVRRRGQEARLRCSPMKGHSHVYWYRQLPEEGLKFMVYLQKENIIDESGMPKERFSAEFPKEGPSILRIQQVVRGDSAAYFCASSSGTGGLIQYFGAGTRLSVL.

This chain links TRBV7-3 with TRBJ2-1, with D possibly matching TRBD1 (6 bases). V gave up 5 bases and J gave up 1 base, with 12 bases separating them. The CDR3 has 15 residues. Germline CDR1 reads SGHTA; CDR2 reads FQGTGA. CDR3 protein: CASSPKQGSYNEQFF. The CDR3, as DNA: TGTGCCAGCAGCCCTAAACAGGGATCCTACAATGAGCAGTTCTTC.

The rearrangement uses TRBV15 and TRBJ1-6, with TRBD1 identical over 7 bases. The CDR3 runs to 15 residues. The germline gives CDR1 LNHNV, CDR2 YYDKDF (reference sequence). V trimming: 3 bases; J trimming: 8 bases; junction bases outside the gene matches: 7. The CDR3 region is CATSSRRTGYSPLHF. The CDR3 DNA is TGTGCCACCAGCAGCCGACGGACAGGTTATTCACCCCTCCACTTT.

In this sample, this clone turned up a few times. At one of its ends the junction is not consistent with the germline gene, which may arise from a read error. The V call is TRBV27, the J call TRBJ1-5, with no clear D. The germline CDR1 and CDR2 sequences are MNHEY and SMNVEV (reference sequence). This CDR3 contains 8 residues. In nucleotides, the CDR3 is TGTGCCAGCAGTCCCCTTCGTTTT. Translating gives CASSPLRF.

CDR3 residues: CASSSGGSGNTIYF. DNA for the CDR3: TGTGCCAGCAGCTCCGGGGGGTCTGGAAACACCATATATTTT. V and J are TRBV7-3 and TRBJ1-3; tentative D call: TRBD1 (5 bases). Germline CDR1 SGHTA, CDR2 FQGTGA. The CDR3 length is 14 residues. The V end lost 4 bases, the J end lost 1 base, and 8 bases lay between the germline ends.

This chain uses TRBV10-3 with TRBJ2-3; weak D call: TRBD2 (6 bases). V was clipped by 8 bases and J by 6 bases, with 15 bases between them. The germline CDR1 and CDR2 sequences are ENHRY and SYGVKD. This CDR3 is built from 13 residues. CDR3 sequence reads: CAIAPGLRDTQYF. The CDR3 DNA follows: TGTGCCATCGCCCCGGGACTCCGGGATACGCAGTATTTT.

The DNA for the CDR3 is TGTGCCAGCAGCTTGATGACAGGGGGGGACACTGAAGCTTTCTTT. This codes for CASSLMTGGDTEAFF. This chain joins TRBV7-8 and TRBJ1-1; TRBD1 matches 9 bases. Per germline, CDR1 SGHVS and CDR2 FQNEAQ. The ends lost 3 bases at V and 3 bases at J; junction bases unmatched: 5. The CDR3 runs 15 residues.

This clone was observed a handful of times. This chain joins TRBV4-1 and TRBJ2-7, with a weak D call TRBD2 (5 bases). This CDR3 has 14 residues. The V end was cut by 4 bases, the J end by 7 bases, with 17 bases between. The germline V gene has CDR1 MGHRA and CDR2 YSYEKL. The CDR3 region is CASSLYQGPGEQYF. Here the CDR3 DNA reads TGCGCCAGCAGCCTTTACCAAGGGCCGGGGGAGCAGTACTTC.

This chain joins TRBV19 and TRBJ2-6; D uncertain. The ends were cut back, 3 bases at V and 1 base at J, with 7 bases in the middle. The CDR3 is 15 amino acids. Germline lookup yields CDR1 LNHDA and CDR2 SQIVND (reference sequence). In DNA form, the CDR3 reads TGTGCCAGTAGTATCCGTTCTTCTGGGGCCAACGTCCTGACTTTC. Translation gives CASSIRSSGANVLTF.